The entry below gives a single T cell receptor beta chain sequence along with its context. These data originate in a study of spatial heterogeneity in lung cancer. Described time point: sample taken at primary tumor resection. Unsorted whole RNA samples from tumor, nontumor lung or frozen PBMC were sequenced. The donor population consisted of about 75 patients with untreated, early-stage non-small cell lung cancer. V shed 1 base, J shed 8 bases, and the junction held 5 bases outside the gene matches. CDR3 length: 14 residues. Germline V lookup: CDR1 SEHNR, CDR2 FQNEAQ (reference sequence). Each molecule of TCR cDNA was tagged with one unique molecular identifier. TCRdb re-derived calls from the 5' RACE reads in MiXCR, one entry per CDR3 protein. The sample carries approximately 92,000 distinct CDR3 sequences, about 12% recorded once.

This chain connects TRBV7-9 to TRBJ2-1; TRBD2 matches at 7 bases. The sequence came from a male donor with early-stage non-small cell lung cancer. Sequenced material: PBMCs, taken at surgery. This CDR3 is CASSLEGLQDEQFF. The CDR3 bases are TGTGCCAGCAGCTTAGAGGGACTACAGGATGAGCAGTTCTTC. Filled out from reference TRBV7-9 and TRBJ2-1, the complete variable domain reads DTGVSQNPRHKITKRGQNVTFRCDPISEHNRLYWYRQTLGQGPEFLTYFQNEAQLEKSRLLSDRFSAERPKGSFSTLEIQRTEQGDSAMYLCASSLEGLQDEQFFGPGTRLTVL.